Presented here are 25 T cell receptor beta chains from one specimen sequenced in a study of T cell responses to AZD1222 COVID-19 vaccine. Profiled with immunoSEQ multiplex PCR; TCRdb holds only in-frame clones, not every one. This sample carries under 200,000 clones, about 91% of them seen once, and the ten largest clones take under 2.5%. Sequences were derived from peripheral blood, sampled on day 0 of AZD1222 vaccination. Every receptor here comes from an adult in good health.

V and J are TRBV11-3 and TRBJ1-1, with D perhaps matching TRBD1 (6 bases). Trimming cost V 0 bases and J 1 base, with 18 bases left between them. Per the germline V gene, CDR1 is SGHNT and CDR2 is YENEEA. This CDR3 is 18 amino acids long. The CDR3 sequence is CASSLEAVNRVPNTEAFF. CDR3 DNA sequence: TGTGCCAGCAGCTTAGAGGCCGTTAACAGGGTGCCGAACACTGAAGCTTTCTTT.

This clone was seen only a few times. The chain has TRBV28 and TRBJ1-2, with 10 bases identical to TRBD1. The CDR3 spans 17 residues. Per the germline V gene, CDR1 is MDHEN and CDR2 is SYDVKM. With V trimmed by 3 bases and J by 8 bases, 15 bases remained unmatched. The CDR3 coding sequence is TGTGCCAGCAGTTTCCCGGGGGAGGGGACAGGGGTAGTGGGCTACACCTTC. Translation: CASSFPGEGTGVVGYTF.

This clone came up once. J is TRBJ2-2 and V is TRBV3-1 (or the pseudogene TRBV3-2); D is perhaps TRBD2 (6 bases). Trimming removed 4 bases from V and 15 bases from J, with 15 bases in between. The germline CDR1 and CDR2 sequences are LGHDT and YNNKEL (reference sequence). The CDR3 contains 12 residues. The CDR3 reads CASSPGYPGVFF. The CDR3 DNA follows: TGTGCCAGCAGCCCGGGATACCCGGGGGTGTTTTTT.

The rearrangement links TRBV19 to TRBJ1-1; maybe TRBD1 (6 bases). This CDR3 spans 14 amino acids. Germline V gene lookup returns CDR1 LNHDA and CDR2 SQIVND (reference sequence). V was pared by 5 bases and J by 0 bases, with 10 bases between. Here the CDR3 DNA reads TGTGCCAGTAGTTCGACAGGTTTGAACACTGAAGCTTTCTTT. The encoded protein is CASSSTGLNTEAFF.

V gene TRBV28 combines with J gene TRBJ1-1; D is ambiguous. Germline V gene sequence: CDR1 MDHEN, CDR2 SYDVKM. V shed 3 bases and J shed 4 bases, with 12 bases lying between them. The CDR3 sequence is 14 residues long. CDR3 protein: CASSFYGVGTEAFF. The CDR3 DNA reads as TGTGCCAGCAGTTTTTACGGGGTCGGCACTGAAGCTTTCTTT.

The chain couples TRBV6-5 to TRBJ1-4; tentatively, D is TRBD1 (6 bases). The CDR3 is 16 residues long. Germline-derived CDR1 and CDR2 are MNHEY and SVGAGI. V shed 4 bases and J shed 3 bases, with 15 bases lying between them. The CDR3 DNA sequence: TGTGCCAGCAGTTCCGAGTGGGGGGGGCCTAATGAAAAACTGTTTTTT. Amino acids: CASSSEWGGPNEKLFF.

The V and J genes are TRBV27 and TRBJ1-5, with 8 bases aligning to TRBD1. The CDR3 runs to 15 residues. Germline assignment: CDR1 MNHEY and CDR2 SMNVEV (reference sequence). The V segment lost 4 bases and the J segment 5 bases; nucleotides outside the gene matches: 7. In DNA form, the CDR3 reads TGTGCCAGCAGTTCCATATCAGGGGGCCATCAGCCCCAGCATTTT. It specifies CASSSISGGHQPQHF.

J is TRBJ1-5 and V is TRBV30; TRBD1 is a possible D gene (5 bases). The V and J ends lost 1 base and 1 base respectively, with 14 bases between them. This CDR3 spans 16 amino acids. Germline-derived CDR1 and CDR2 are GTSNPN and SVGIG (reference sequence). For the CDR3, the DNA is TGTGCCTGGAGTGACCCCCCCCCAGGGAGCAATCAGCCCCAGCATTTT. It encodes CAWSDPPPGSNQPQHF.

The V gene is TRBV19, the J gene TRBJ2-2; TRBD1 matches at 8 bases. This CDR3 is built from 16 residues. Germline CDR1 is LNHDA and CDR2 is SQIVND (reference sequence). The junction had 1 base not matched to a gene; V was cut back by 0 bases and J by 1 base. The CDR3 reads CASSIDGTGNTGELFF. In nucleotides, the CDR3 is TGTGCCAGTAGTATAGATGGGACAGGGAACACCGGGGAGCTGTTTTTT.

This rearrangement joins TRBV29-1 to TRBJ2-7; 9 bases align to TRBD1. Losses at the gene ends were 7 bases for V and 5 bases for J; bases not matched to a gene: 12. CDR1 and CDR2 (germline): SQVTM, ANQGSEA. CDR3 length equals 14 residues. DNA for the CDR3: TGCAGCGATTCTAGGGGACAGGGAATTGACGAGCAGTACTTC. Translating it yields CSDSRGQGIDEQYF.

This chain joins TRBV7-2 and TRBJ1-1; TRBD1 matches at 9 bases. The CDR3 runs 11 residues. Germline V lookup: CDR1 SGHTA, CDR2 FQGNSA. V gave up 4 bases and J gave up 11 bases; unmatched junction bases: 2. The CDR3 DNA reads TGTGCCAGCAGCTCAGGGACAGGGGCTTTCTTT. It is translated as CASSSGTGAFF. Based on the CDR3 plus reference TRBV7-2 and TRBJ1-1, the full variable domain is GAGVSQSPSNKVTEKGKDVELRCDPISGHTALYWYRQSLGQGLEFLIYFQGNSAPDKSGLPSDRFSAERTGGSVSTLTIQRTQQEDSAVYLCASSSGTGAFFGQGTRLTVV.

The V gene is TRBV6-5, the J gene TRBJ1-2, with D possibly being TRBD1 (6 bases). CDR3 length: 14 amino acids. Between the trimmed V and J ends, which lost 7 bases and 6 bases, there was a span of 18 bases. Germline CDR1 reads MNHEY; CDR2 reads SVGAGI. As DNA, the CDR3 is TGTGCCAGCATACTCCTCCAGGGGAGTAATGGCTACACCTTC. It specifies CASILLQGSNGYTF.

V usage is TRBV5-1 and J usage is TRBJ1-4; a weak D match, TRBD1 (5 bases). Germline V gene lookup returns CDR1 SGHRS and CDR2 YFSETQ. The CDR3 contains 14 residues. Trimming removed 2 bases from V and 3 bases from J, with 8 bases in between. The CDR3 sequence: CASSFGGANEKLFF. Here the CDR3 DNA reads TGCGCCAGCAGCTTTGGGGGAGCTAATGAAAAACTGTTTTTT.

This chain joins TRBV10-2 and TRBJ2-7; TRBD1 matches at 10 bases. The junction had 17 bases not matched to a gene; V was cut back by 7 bases and J by 5 bases. CDR3 length: 17 residues. The V gene's germline CDR1 is WSHSY and CDR2 SAAADI. This CDR3 reads CASTDYLGGTGADEQYF. The CDR3 coding sequence is TGCGCCAGCACCGACTATCTAGGAGGGACAGGGGCCGACGAGCAGTACTTC.

This rearrangement joins TRBV7-2 to TRBJ2-7; 14 bases are a match to TRBD2. With 3 bases clipped from V and 6 bases from J, the junction kept 4 bases outside the gene matches. CDR1 and CDR2 from the germline V gene are SGHTA and FQGNSA. CDR3 length: 15 residues. The CDR3 bases are TGTGCCAGCAGCTTTGCGGGGACTAGCGGGGGCGAGCAGTACTTC. Its translation: CASSFAGTSGGEQYF.

This clone was recorded a few times. The chain uses TRBV6-5 and TRBJ2-2; D is ambiguous. V shed 7 bases and J shed 2 bases, with 11 bases lying between them. The germline gives CDR1 MNHEY, CDR2 SVGAGI. There are 14 residues in the CDR3. CDR3: CASTLDVNTGELFF. The CDR3 DNA is TGTGCCAGCACCCTAGACGTAAACACCGGGGAGCTGTTTTTT.

The chain is built from TRBV5-4 and TRBJ2-2, with 7 bases matching TRBD1. Germline CDR1 reads SGHNT; CDR2 reads YYREEE (reference sequence). The V gene end was trimmed by 5 bases and the J gene end by 6 bases; junction bases not matched to a gene: 10. CDR3 length: 15 amino acids. This chain's CDR3 is CASSQDRVRSGELFF. The CDR3 DNA sequence: TGTGCCAGCAGTCAAGACAGGGTACGGTCCGGGGAGCTGTTTTTT.

This chain links TRBV7-9 with TRBJ1-3; D call uncertain. The CDR3 totals 14 residues. Germline CDR1 SEHNR, CDR2 FQNEAQ (reference sequence). V was cut by 6 bases and J by 0 bases, with 9 bases left in between. CDR3 residues: CASRREYSGNTIYF. CDR3 in DNA: TGTGCCAGCAGACGAGAGTACTCTGGAAACACCATATATTTT.

CDR3 DNA sequence: TGTGCCAGCAGCTTAGGGACAGGGGTGAACACTGAAGCTTTCTTT. Its translation: CASSLGTGVNTEAFF. The chain links TRBV7-9 to TRBJ1-1; 9 positions match TRBD1. The germline CDR1 and CDR2 sequences are SEHNR and FQNEAQ (reference sequence). V lost 1 base and J lost 0; bases outside the gene matches: 0. This CDR3 region has 15 residues.

This rearrangement joins TRBV7-3 to TRBJ2-7; D may be TRBD1 or TRBD2 (5 bases each). Germline assignment: CDR1 SGHTA and CDR2 FQGTGA. The CDR3 runs to 13 residues. The germline V and J ends were trimmed by 0 bases and 4 bases, with 7 bases remaining between them. The CDR3 is CASSLTWGYEQYF. The CDR3 region has the DNA TGTGCCAGCAGCTTAACTTGGGGGTACGAGCAGTACTTC. Supplemented by reference TRBV7-3 and TRBJ2-7, the full variable domain reads GAGVSQTPSNKVTEKGKYVELRCDPISGHTALYWYRQSLGQGPEFLIYFQGTGAADDSGLPNDRFFAVRPEGSVSTLKIQRTERGDSAVYLCASSLTWGYEQYFGPGTRLTVT.

The chain has TRBV29-1 and TRBJ2-3, with 10 bases fitting TRBD2. The J segment lost 4 bases and the V segment lost 6 bases, leaving 4 bases of the junction unmatched. Per germline, CDR1 SQVTM and CDR2 ANQGSEA. This CDR3 has 13 amino acids. The CDR3 nucleotides are TGCAGCGTCCCAGCGGGGGGGCCAGATACGCAGTATTTT. Protein sequence: CSVPAGGPDTQYF.

The chain carries TRBV5-8 and TRBJ2-5; D may be TRBD1 (5 bases). Germline V gene sequence: CDR1 SGHTS, CDR2 YDEGEE. The length of the CDR3 is 14 residues. Deletions cut 1 base from V and 5 bases from J, with 12 bases between. CDR3 protein: CASSLQGMVETQYF. DNA for the CDR3: TGTGCCAGCAGCTTGCAGGGTATGGTGGAGACCCAGTACTTC.

The V gene is TRBV28, the J gene TRBJ1-5; D perhaps matches TRBD1 (6 bases). CDR1 is MDHEN, CDR2 SYDVKM, per germline. Trimming left V 5 bases short and J 2 bases short, with 16 bases between. The CDR3 is made up of 16 amino acids. CDR3 amino acids: CASSETGLRRNQPQHF. In nucleotides, the CDR3 is TGTGCCAGCAGTGAAACAGGGTTGAGGCGCAATCAGCCCCAGCATTTT.

The rearrangement joins TRBV6-2 or TRBV6-3 to TRBJ2-2, with D perhaps TRBD2 (5 bases). Germline V gene sequence: CDR1 MNHEY, CDR2 SVGEGT. Trimming removed 2 bases from V and 4 bases from J, with 8 bases in between. The CDR3 is 14 amino acids. This CDR3 is CASSYEGFTGELFF. In DNA form, the CDR3 reads TGTGCCAGCAGTTACGAGGGTTTCACCGGGGAGCTGTTTTTT.

V usage is TRBV19 and J usage is TRBJ1-1; D uncertain. This CDR3 has 12 residues. Deletions cut 5 bases from V and 4 bases from J, with 8 bases between. Germline assignment: CDR1 LNHDA and CDR2 SQIVND (reference sequence). This CDR3 reads CASSPGFTEAFF. In DNA, the CDR3 is TGTGCCAGTAGTCCGGGTTTCACTGAAGCTTTCTTT.